These T cell receptor beta chains were read from a single sample in a study of control samples from healthy donors and cancer patients. The data were produced by immunoSEQ multiplex PCR, yet TCRdb's version contains in-frame clones alone and is incomplete. The sample lists 65,000 to 90,000 clones; 75% to 90% were seen once. The source material was PBMCs. The receptors originated from a woman between 45 and 65 years old with colorectal cancer. The CDR3 runs from the conserved cysteine through the conserved F or W. The D gene is left open where the match is weak. Only some rows state a clone size, as once, few, many or a class for expanded clones.

j_gene | abundance | v_gene | d_gene | CDR3aa | CDR3nt
TRBJ1-4 | - | TRBV18 | TRBD1 | CASSPQGTGGEKLFF | TGTGCCAGCTCACCTCAGGGGACAGGTGGTGAAAAACTGTTTTTT
TRBJ1-2 | once | TRBV24-1 | - | CATSDSEPEDGYTF | TGTGCCACCAGTGATTCGGAGCCCGAAGATGGCTACACCTTC
TRBJ2-3 | - | TRBV7-2 | - | CASSSKGTDTQYF | TGTGCCAGCAGCTCCAAGGGCACAGATACGCAGTATTTT
TRBJ1-4 | - | TRBV30 | - | CAWSSGNEKLFF | TGTGCCTGGAGTTCAGGGAATGAAAAACTGTTTTTT
TRBJ1-1 | - | TRBV27 | - | CASSLQGPGTEAFF | TGTGCCAGCAGTTTGCAGGGCCCTGGTACTGAAGCTTTCTTT
TRBJ1-2 | - | TRBV5-4 | TRBD1 | CASSFIDRARGYTF | TGTGCCAGCAGCTTTATCGACAGGGCTCGGGGCTACACCTTC
TRBJ1-2 | - | TRBV27 | - | CASSLNGNYGYTF | TGTGCCAGCAGTTTAAATGGCAACTATGGCTACACCTTC
TRBJ1-2 | - | TRBV7-2 | TRBD1 | CASSSAQGPSYGYTF | TGTGCCAGCAGTTCAGCACAGGGGCCCTCCTATGGCTACACCTTC
TRBJ2-4 | - | TRBV30 | TRBD1 | CAWSEDRGAIQYF | TGTGCCTGGAGTGAAGACAGGGGAGCCATTCAGTACTTC
TRBJ1-1 | - | TRBV4-3 | TRBD1 | CASSQEGTGRTEAFF | TGCGCCAGCAGCCAAGAGGGGACAGGGAGAACTGAAGCTTTCTTT
TRBJ2-5 | - | TRBV6-5 | - | CASSYPGMETQYF | TGTGCCAGCAGTTACCCAGGGATGGAGACCCAGTACTTC
TRBJ1-1 | - | TRBV7-9 | TRBD1 | CASSLGTGRMNTEAFF | TGTGCCAGCAGCTTAGGGACAGGGAGGATGAACACTGAAGCTTTCTTT
TRBJ1-2 | - | TRBV12-3/TRBV12-4 | - | CASSSGDYGYTF | TGTGCCAGCAGTTCAGGGGACTATGGCTACACCTTC
TRBJ2-6 | - | TRBV21-1 | - | CASSRKEGITQGRANVLTF | TGTGCCAGCAGCCGCAAAGAGGGTATTACACAGGGGAGGGCCAACGTCCTGACTTTC
TRBJ2-2 | - | TRBV25-1 | - | CASSGGGGTGELFF | TGTGCCAGCAGTGGGGGAGGGGGCACCGGGGAGCTGTTTTTT
TRBJ2-4 | - | TRBV7-3 | TRBD1 | CASSLGQGNIQYF | TGTGCCAGCAGCTTGGGACAGGGAAACATTCAGTACTTC
TRBJ1-5 | - | TRBV15 | - | CATSREGGNQPQHF | TGTGCCACCAGCAGAGAGGGAGGCAATCAGCCCCAGCATTTT
TRBJ1-1 | - | TRBV18 | TRBD1 | CASSPLGTGGSSPEAFF | TGTGCCAGCTCCCCCCTCGGGACAGGGGGAAGTAGCCCTGAAGCTTTCTTT
TRBJ2-5 | - | TRBV6-2/TRBV6-3 | - | CASSYGGAQETQYF | TGTGCCAGCAGTTACGGGGGGGCCCAAGAGACCCAGTACTTC
TRBJ1-1 | - | TRBV5-1 | TRBD1 | CASSLGDRGNTEAFF | TGCGCCAGCAGCTTGGGGGACAGGGGGAACACTGAAGCTTTCTTT
TRBJ2-1 | - | TRBV6-5 | TRBD1 | CAVRDRNNNEQFF | TGTGCCGTCCGGGACAGGAACAACAATGAGCAGTTCTTC
TRBJ1-5 | - | TRBV5-1 | - | CASSINPGAREPQHF | TGCGCCAGCAGCATAAATCCAGGGGCTCGGGAGCCCCAGCATTTT
TRBJ2-3 | once | TRBV2 | - | CASSENRDGGTQYF | TGTGCCAGCAGTGAAAACAGGGATGGGGGTACGCAGTATTTT
TRBJ1-2 | - | TRBV5-8 | TRBD1 | CASSLTGGHGYTF | TGTGCCAGCAGCTTGACAGGGGGCCATGGCTACACCTTC
TRBJ1-1 | - | TRBV5-4 | - | CASSLGQGRAFF | TGTGCCAGCAGCTTAGGGCAGGGCAGGGCTTTCTTT
TRBJ2-5 | - | TRBV7-6 | - | CASSLAAQGRGETQYF | TGTGCCAGCAGCTTAGCGGCACAGGGTAGGGGGGAGACCCAGTACTTC
TRBJ1-6 | once | TRBV15 | TRBD1 | CATSGTLGQADSPLHF | TGTGCCACCAGCGGCACTTTGGGACAGGCAGACTCACCCCTCCACTTT
TRBJ2-3 | once | TRBV3-1/TRBV3-2 | - | CASSQQGGRPDTQYF | TGTGCCAGCAGTCAGCAGGGGGGGAGGCCAGATACGCAGTATTTT
TRBJ2-5 | - | TRBV27 | - | CASSPEGETQYF | TGTGCCAGCAGCCCGGAGGGGGAGACCCAGTACTTC
TRBJ2-2 | - | TRBV3-1/TRBV3-2 | - | CASSRSSGVTGELFF | TGTGCCAGCAGCCGTTCTTCCGGGGTCACCGGGGAGCTGTTTTTT
TRBJ2-3 | - | TRBV6-5 | - | CASSFGTPDTQYF | TGTGCCAGCAGTTTCGGGACACCAGATACGCAGTATTTT
TRBJ2-2 | - | TRBV10-3 | - | CAISGGGTGELFF | TGTGCCATCAGTGGTGGGGGGACCGGGGAGCTGTTTTTT
TRBJ1-2 | - | TRBV4-3 | - | CASSQDQSPLIYGYTF | TGCGCCAGCAGCCAAGATCAGAGCCCGCTGATCTATGGCTACACCTTC
TRBJ1-1 | once | TRBV4-3 | TRBD1 | CASSQDIGQGTEAFF | TGCGCCAGCAGCCAAGATATAGGACAGGGAACTGAAGCTTTCTTT
TRBJ2-2 | once | TRBV2 | TRBD1 | CASRRQGNTGELFF | TGTGCCAGCAGGCGACAGGGGAACACCGGGGAGCTGTTTTTT
TRBJ2-2 | - | TRBV4-3 | TRBD2 | CASSQDRSSGGWNTGELFF | TGCGCCAGCAGCCAAGATAGGAGTAGCGGGGGGTGGAACACCGGGGAGCTGTTTTTT
TRBJ1-3 | - | TRBV6-2/TRBV6-3 | TRBD1 | CASSYSPTGTGNTIYF | TGTGCCAGCAGTTACTCTCCGACAGGGACAGGAAACACCATATATTTT
TRBJ1-5 | few | TRBV7-8 | - | CASSSSEWPQHF | TGTGCCAGCAGCTCCTCCGAATGGCCCCAGCATTTT
TRBJ1-3 | - | TRBV9 | - | CASSAGGLSGNTIYF | TGTGCCAGCAGCGCTGGGGGCCTCTCTGGAAACACCATATATTTT
TRBJ2-3 | - | TRBV5-1 | TRBD2 | CASSSLPGLAGSGYTQYF | TGCGCCAGCAGCTCATTACCGGGACTAGCGGGGTCGGGTTATACGCAGTATTTT
TRBJ1-2 | - | TRBV30 | - | CAWRDRGAGYTF | TGTGCCTGGAGGGATCGGGGGGCGGGCTACACCTTC
TRBJ1-1 | once | TRBV4-1 | TRBD1 | CASSQEVNPGTGDTEAFF | TGCGCCAGCAGCCAAGAAGTCAATCCAGGGACAGGGGACACTGAAGCTTTCTTT
TRBJ2-5 | - | TRBV6-2/TRBV6-3 | - | CASSSTRGPRAQYF | TGTGCCAGCAGCTCAACGCGAGGCCCCAGGGCCCAGTACTTC
TRBJ1-1 | - | TRBV29-1 | - | CSVVTGGTEAFF | TGCAGCGTTGTTACGGGGGGGACTGAAGCTTTCTTT
TRBJ1-1 | few | TRBV28 | TRBD1 | CASLQGGENTEAFF | TGTGCCAGCCTTCAGGGGGGGGAGAACACTGAAGCTTTCTTT
TRBJ2-3 | - | TRBV28 | - | CASSPGRGRSTDTQYF | TGTGCCAGCAGTCCCGGTAGGGGACGGAGCACAGATACGCAGTATTTT